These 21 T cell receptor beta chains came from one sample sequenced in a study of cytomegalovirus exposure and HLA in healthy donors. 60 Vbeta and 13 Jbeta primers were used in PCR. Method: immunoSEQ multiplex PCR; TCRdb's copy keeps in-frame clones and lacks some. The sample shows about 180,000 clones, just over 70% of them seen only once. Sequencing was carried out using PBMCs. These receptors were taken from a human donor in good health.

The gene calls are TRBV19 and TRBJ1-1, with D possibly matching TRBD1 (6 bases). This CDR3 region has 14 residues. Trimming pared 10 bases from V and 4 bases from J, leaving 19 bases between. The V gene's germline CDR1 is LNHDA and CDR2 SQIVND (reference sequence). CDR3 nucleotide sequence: TGTGCCACTCAGATACAGGGACGGAGCACTGAAGCTTTCTTT. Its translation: CATQIQGRSTEAFF.

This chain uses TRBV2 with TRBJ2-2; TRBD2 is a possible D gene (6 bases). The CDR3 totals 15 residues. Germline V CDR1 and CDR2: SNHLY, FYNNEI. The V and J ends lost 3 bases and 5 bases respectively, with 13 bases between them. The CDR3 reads CASSDRGSRTGELFF. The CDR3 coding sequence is TGTGCCAGCAGTGACCGGGGGTCTCGAACCGGGGAGCTGTTTTTT. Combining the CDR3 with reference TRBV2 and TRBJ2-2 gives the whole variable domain EPEVTQTPSHQVTQMGQEVILRCVPISNHLYFYWYRQILGQKVEFLVSFYNNEISEKSEIFDDQFSVERPDGSNFTLKIRSTKLEDSAMYFCASSDRGSRTGELFFGEGSRLTVL.

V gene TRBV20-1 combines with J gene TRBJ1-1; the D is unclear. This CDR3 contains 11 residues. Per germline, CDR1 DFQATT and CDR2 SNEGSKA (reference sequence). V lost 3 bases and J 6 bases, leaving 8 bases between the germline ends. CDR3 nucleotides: TGCAGTGCTAGCCCCCTCGCTGAAGCTTTCTTT. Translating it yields CSASPLAEAFF.

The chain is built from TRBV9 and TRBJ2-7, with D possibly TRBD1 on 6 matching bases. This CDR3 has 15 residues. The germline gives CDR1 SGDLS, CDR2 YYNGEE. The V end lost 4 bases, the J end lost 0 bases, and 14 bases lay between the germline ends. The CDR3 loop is CASSPRDTHSYEQYF. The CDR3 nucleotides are TGTGCCAGCAGCCCCCGGGACACCCACTCCTACGAGCAGTACTTC.

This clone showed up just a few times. Written as DNA, the CDR3 is TGTGCCAGTAGTAGGTTAGCGGGGGCCACACCGGCCACAGATACGCAGTATTTT. Translating it yields CASSRLAGATPATDTQYF. The gene calls are TRBV19 and TRBJ2-3; 9 nucleotides align to TRBD2. The CDR3 totals 18 residues. Germline values: CDR1 LNHDA, CDR2 SQIVND (reference sequence). The ends lost 4 bases at V and 2 bases at J; junction bases unmatched: 13.

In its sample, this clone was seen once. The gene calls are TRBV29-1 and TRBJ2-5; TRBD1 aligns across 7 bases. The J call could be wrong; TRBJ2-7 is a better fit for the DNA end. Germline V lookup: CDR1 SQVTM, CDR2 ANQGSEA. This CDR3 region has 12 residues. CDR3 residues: CSARQGSYEQYF. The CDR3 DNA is TGCAGCGCTAGACAGGGCTCCTACGAGCAGTACTTC.

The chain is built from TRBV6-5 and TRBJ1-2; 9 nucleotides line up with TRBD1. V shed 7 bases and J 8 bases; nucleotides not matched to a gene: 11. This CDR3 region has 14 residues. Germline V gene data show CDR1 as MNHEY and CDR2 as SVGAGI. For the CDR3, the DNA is TGTGCCAGCACCTACCGACAGGGGGTTGGGGGCTACACCTTC. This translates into CASTYRQGVGGYTF.

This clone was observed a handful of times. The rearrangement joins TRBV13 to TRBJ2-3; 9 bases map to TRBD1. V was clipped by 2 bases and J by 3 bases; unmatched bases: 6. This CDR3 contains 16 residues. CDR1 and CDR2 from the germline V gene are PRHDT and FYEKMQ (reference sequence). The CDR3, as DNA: TGTGCCAGCAGCTTATCCGGGACAGGGCAAACAGATACGCAGTATTTT. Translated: CASSLSGTGQTDTQYF.

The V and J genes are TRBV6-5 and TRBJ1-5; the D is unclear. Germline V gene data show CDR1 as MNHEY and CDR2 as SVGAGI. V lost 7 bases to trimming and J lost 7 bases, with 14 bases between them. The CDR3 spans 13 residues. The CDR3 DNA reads TGTGCCAGCATGGAGGGCGCGGGGCAGCCCCAGCATTTT. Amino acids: CASMEGAGQPQHF.

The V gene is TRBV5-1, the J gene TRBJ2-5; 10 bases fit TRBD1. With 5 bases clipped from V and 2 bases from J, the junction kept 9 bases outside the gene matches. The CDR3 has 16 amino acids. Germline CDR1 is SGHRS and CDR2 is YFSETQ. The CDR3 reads CASSSARTGGQETQYF. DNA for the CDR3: TGCGCCAGCAGTTCGGCCCGGACAGGGGGGCAAGAGACCCAGTACTTC.

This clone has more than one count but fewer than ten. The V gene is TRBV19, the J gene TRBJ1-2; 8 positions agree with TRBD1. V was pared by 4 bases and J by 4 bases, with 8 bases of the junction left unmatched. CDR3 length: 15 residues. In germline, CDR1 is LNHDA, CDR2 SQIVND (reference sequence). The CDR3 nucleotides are TGTGCCAGTAGTAGACAGGGGAATGAGGGCTATGGCTACACCTTC. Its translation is CASSRQGNEGYGYTF. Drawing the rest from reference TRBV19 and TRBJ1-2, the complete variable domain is DGGITQSPKYLFRKEGQNVTLSCEQNLNHDAMYWYRQDPGQGLRLIYYSQIVNDFQKGDIAEGYSVSREKKESFPLTVTSAQKNPTAFYLCASSRQGNEGYGYTFGSGTRLTVV.

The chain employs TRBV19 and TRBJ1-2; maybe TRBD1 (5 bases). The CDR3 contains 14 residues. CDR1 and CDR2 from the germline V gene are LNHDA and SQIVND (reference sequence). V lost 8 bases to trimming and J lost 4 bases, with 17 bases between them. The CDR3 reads CASRPPGSGYGYTF. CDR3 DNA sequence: TGTGCCAGTCGCCCCCCAGGGTCCGGCTATGGCTACACCTTC.

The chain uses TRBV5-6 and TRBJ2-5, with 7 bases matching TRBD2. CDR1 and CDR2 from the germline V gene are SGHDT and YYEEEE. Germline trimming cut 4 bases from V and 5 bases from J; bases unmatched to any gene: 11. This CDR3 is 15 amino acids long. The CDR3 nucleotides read TGTGCCAGCAGCCGACCCAAGTCAGCGGGGGAGACCCAGTACTTC. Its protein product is CASSRPKSAGETQYF.

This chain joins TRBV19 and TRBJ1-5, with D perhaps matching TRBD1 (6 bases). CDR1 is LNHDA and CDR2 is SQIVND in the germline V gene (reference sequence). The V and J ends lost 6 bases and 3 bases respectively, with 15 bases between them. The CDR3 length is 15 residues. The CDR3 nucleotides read TGTGCCAGTAGACCTAACGACAGGAACAATCAGCCCCAGCATTTT. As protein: CASRPNDRNNQPQHF.

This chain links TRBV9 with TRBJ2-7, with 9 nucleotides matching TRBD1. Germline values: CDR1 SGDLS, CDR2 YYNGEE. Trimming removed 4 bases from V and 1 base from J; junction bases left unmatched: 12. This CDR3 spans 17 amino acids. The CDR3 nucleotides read TGTGCCAGCAGCAAGACCGGGACAGGGAAATTTTCCTACGAGCAGTACTTC. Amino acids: CASSKTGTGKFSYEQYF.

The CDR3 is CASSPPSSRVETGELFF. The CDR3 DNA is TGTGCCAGCTCACCACCGTCAAGCAGGGTGGAGACCGGGGAGCTGTTTTTT. This chain uses TRBV18 with TRBJ2-2; TRBD1 is a possible D gene (5 bases). CDR1 and CDR2 (germline): KGHSH, LQKENI. CDR3 length equals 17 residues. Trimming took off 0 bases at V and 5 bases at J, with 16 bases between the two ends.

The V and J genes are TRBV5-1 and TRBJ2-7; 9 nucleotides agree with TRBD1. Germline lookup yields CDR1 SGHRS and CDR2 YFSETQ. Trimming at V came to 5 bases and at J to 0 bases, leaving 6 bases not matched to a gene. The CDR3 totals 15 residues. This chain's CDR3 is CASSSSGQGSYEQYF. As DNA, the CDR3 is TGCGCCAGCAGTTCGTCGGGACAGGGCTCCTACGAGCAGTACTTC.

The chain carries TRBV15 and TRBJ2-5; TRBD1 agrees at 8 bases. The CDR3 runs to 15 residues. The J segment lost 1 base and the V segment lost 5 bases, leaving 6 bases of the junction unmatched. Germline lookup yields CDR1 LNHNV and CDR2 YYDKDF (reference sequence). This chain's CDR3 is CATSSHRGIQETQYF. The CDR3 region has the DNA TGTGCCACCAGCTCACACAGGGGGATCCAAGAGACCCAGTACTTC.

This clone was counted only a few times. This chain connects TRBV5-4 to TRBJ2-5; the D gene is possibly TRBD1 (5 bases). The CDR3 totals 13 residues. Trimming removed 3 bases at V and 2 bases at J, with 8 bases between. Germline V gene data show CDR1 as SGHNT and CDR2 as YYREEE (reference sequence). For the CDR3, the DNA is TGTGCCAGCAGCTGGACAAAACAAGAGACCCAGTACTTC. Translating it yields CASSWTKQETQYF.

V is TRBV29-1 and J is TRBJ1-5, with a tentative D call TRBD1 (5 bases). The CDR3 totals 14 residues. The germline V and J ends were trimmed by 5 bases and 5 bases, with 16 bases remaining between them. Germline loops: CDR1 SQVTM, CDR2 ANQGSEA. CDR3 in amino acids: CSVLSSGWDQPQHF. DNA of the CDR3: TGCAGCGTTCTATCTTCAGGGTGGGATCAGCCCCAGCATTTT.

CDR3 sequence reads: CASSLDTRYEQYF. The CDR3 DNA sequence: TGCGCCAGCAGCTTGGACACCAGGTACGAGCAGTACTTC. The chain employs TRBV5-1 and TRBJ2-7; D remains ambiguous. The CDR3 loop spans 13 amino acids. CDR1 SGHRS and CDR2 YFSETQ come from the germline V gene. With 0 bases removed from V and 4 bases from J, the gap between germline ends came to 8 bases.